This T cell receptor (beta chain) was sequenced in a study of T cells in localized non-small cell lung cancer. Assay used: immunoSEQ multiplex PCR; TCRdb lists only in-frame clones, some missing. The sample yields 23,000 or so clones, more than 85% seen once. After removal of 4 bases from V and 3 bases from J, the junction contained 7 bases not matched to a gene. CDR1 and CDR2 from the germline V gene are MDHEN and SYDVKM. The CDR3 is 16 amino acids. The genes are TRBV28 and TRBJ1-1, with 11 bases matching TRBD1. This clonotype originated in a man aged 40 to 70 with stage III squamous cell lung carcinoma. This specimen consisted of peripheral blood, obtained before any cancer treatment. CDR3 nucleotide sequence: TGTGCCAGCAGTTCTTGGACAGGGGGCGCAGACACTGAAGCTTTCTTT. Protein: CASSSWTGGADTEAFF. The full variable domain, its missing parts supplied by reference TRBV28 and TRBJ1-1, is DVKVTQSSRYLVKRTGEKVFLECVQDMDHENMFWYRQDPGLGLRLIYFSYDVKMKEKGDIPEGYSVSREKKERFSLILESASTNQTSMYLCASSSWTGGADTEAFFGQGTRLTVV.